One sample yielded the 9 T cell receptor beta chains listed below, sequenced in a study of blood T cell repertoires in COVID-19. TCRdb keeps only in-frame clones here, not all; method: immunoSEQ multiplex PCR. The data show about 230,000 clones, around 85% seen once. The sequenced material came from PBMCs or T cells enriched from blood (not recorded which). The receptor set was obtained from a woman between 50 and 59 years old in a cohort exposed to, infected with or recovered from COVID-19 (not recorded which).

The chain links TRBV3-1 (or the pseudogene TRBV3-2) to TRBJ2-3; the match to TRBD1 covers 8 bases. This CDR3 region has 16 residues. CDR1 is LGHDT, CDR2 YNNKEL, per germline (reference sequence). V lost 4 bases and J lost 0; bases outside the gene matches: 6. The CDR3 nucleotides are TGTGCCAGCAGCCCCCGGTGGACAGGGAGCACAGATACGCAGTATTTT. Protein sequence: CASSPRWTGSTDTQYF.

The chain is built from TRBV7-8 and TRBJ1-1; D is unresolved. CDR3 length equals 13 residues. Germline V gene data show CDR1 as SGHVS and CDR2 as FQNEAQ. V was pared by 2 bases and J by 1 base, with 5 bases between. DNA for the CDR3: TGTGCCAGCAGCTTATTCGGGAACACTGAAGCTTTCTTT. It specifies CASSLFGNTEAFF.

This clone was counted at least ten times. V usage is TRBV19 and J usage is TRBJ2-3; 9 bases map to TRBD2. Trimming at V came to 9 bases and at J to 6 bases, leaving 10 bases not matched to a gene. The CDR3 is made up of 14 amino acids. Germline V gives CDR1 LNHDA, CDR2 SQIVND (reference sequence). The CDR3 loop reads CASLERGALDTQYF. In nucleotides, the CDR3 is TGTGCCAGCCTCGAGCGGGGGGCTCTGGATACGCAGTATTTT.

This sequence joins TRBV5-1 and TRBJ2-6; the D gene is possibly TRBD1 (5 bases). CDR1 and CDR2 (germline): SGHRS, YFSETQ. The CDR3 is made up of 16 amino acids. V gave up 5 bases and J gave up 0 bases, with 12 bases separating them. The CDR3 here is CASSLTANSGANVLTF. The CDR3 DNA sequence: TGCGCCAGCAGTTTGACAGCCAACTCTGGGGCCAACGTCCTGACTTTC.

The chain recombines TRBV5-1 with TRBJ1-1; D might be TRBD1 (6 bases). CDR3 length: 14 residues. From germline, CDR1 is SGHRS and CDR2 YFSETQ. The V end was cut by 5 bases, the J end by 4 bases, with 15 bases between. The CDR3 protein is CASSSQGTTTEAFF. CDR3 DNA: TGCGCCAGCAGTTCTCAGGGGACGACCACTGAAGCTTTCTTT. Drawing the rest from reference TRBV5-1 and TRBJ1-1, the complete variable domain is KAGVTQTPRYLIKTRGQQVTLSCSPISGHRSVSWYQQTPGQGLQFLFEYFSETQRNKGNFPGRFSGRQFSNSRSEMNVSTLELGDSALYLCASSSQGTTTEAFFGQGTRLTVV.

This chain joins TRBV24-1 and TRBJ2-3; 7 bases map to TRBD2. The length of the CDR3 is 17 residues. Germline V lookup: CDR1 KGHDR, CDR2 SFDVKD. V dropped 2 bases and J dropped 1; count of bases not matched to a gene: 8. The CDR3 DNA reads TGTGCCACCAGTGATTCGGGGGGATGGAGTGGCACAGATACGCAGTATTTT. This codes for CATSDSGGWSGTDTQYF.

The rearrangement links TRBV14 to TRBJ2-5; D may be TRBD2 (5 bases). The V gene lost 3 bases and the J gene lost 1 base, with 15 bases spanning the gap. CDR3 length: 16 amino acids. From germline, CDR1 is SGHDN and CDR2 FVKESK. The CDR3 protein is CASSHVVRVLQETQYF. The CDR3 DNA sequence: TGTGCCAGCAGCCATGTTGTGAGGGTCCTCCAAGAGACCCAGTACTTC.

The CDR3 region has the DNA TGTGCCAGCTCACCACGTCCTAGCGGGCAAGAGACCCAGTACTTC. It translates to CASSPRPSGQETQYF. The chain has TRBV18 and TRBJ2-5, with TRBD2 matching 8 bases. The CDR3 length is 15 residues. Germline loops: CDR1 KGHSH, CDR2 LQKENI. J was trimmed by 2 bases and V by 1 base; bases with no gene match: 3.

The chain is built from TRBV28 and TRBJ1-2; D remains unclear. Trimming stripped 5 bases from V and 5 bases from J, with 15 bases between. Germline assignment: CDR1 MDHEN and CDR2 SYDVKM. The CDR3 sequence is 14 residues long. The CDR3 is CASSPPGVRYGYTF. DNA for the CDR3: TGTGCCAGCAGTCCCCCCGGGGTTCGATATGGCTACACCTTC.